The 20 T cell receptor beta chains reported below all come from one sample, sequenced in a study of blood T cell repertoires in COVID-19 (dated by TCRdb to 2018 to 2021). The method behind the library was the immunoSEQ multiplex PCR assay. TCRdb provides this immuneACCESS table in a form limited to in-frame rearrangements. Some clones are lacking; in checked studies, under half of them reflect an unresolved V gene, and why the rest are absent is not known. This sample lists 380,000 or so clones; over 65% were detected once. The ten largest clones add up to more than 1% of the sample. Sequences were obtained from peripheral blood. The receptors stem from a human donor with acute or convalescent COVID-19. The donor label of this sample is uncertain.

This clone was picked up one time. The chain employs TRBV5-1 and TRBJ1-1; 7 nucleotides align to TRBD1. Trimming removed 0 bases from V and 4 bases from J; junction bases left unmatched: 18. CDR3 length: 19 amino acids. The germline V gene has CDR1 SGHRS and CDR2 YFSETQ. The CDR3 bases are TGCGCCAGCAGCTTGGCCGGTCGGAGGGGGCGCGGGACGCCCACTGAAGCTTTCTTT. Translated: CASSLAGRRGRGTPTEAFF.

This clone was found once. The CDR3 reads CATPRPGHRGTEAFF. Here the CDR3 DNA reads TGTGCCACCCCCCGACCGGGTCACAGGGGCACTGAAGCTTTCTTT. The rearrangement links TRBV6-5 to TRBJ1-1; 7 bases map to TRBD1. The CDR3 is 15 residues long. The J segment lost 4 bases and the V segment lost 10 bases, leaving 15 bases of the junction unmatched. Germline assignment: CDR1 MNHEY and CDR2 SVGAGI.

V is TRBV30 and J is TRBJ1-1; perhaps TRBD1 as D (5 bases). The CDR3 is 15 amino acids. The germline V gene encodes CDR1 GTSNPN and CDR2 SVGIG (reference sequence). Trimming removed 0 bases at V and 1 base at J, with 12 bases between. The CDR3 loop is CAWSVLGVGNTEAFF. CDR3 nucleotide sequence: TGTGCCTGGAGTGTATTAGGGGTAGGGAACACTGAAGCTTTCTTT.

A remark on this clone: The sample contains more than one DNA sequence encoding this CDR3. The V call is TRBV6-6, the J call TRBJ1-2; the match to TRBD1 covers 7 bases. There are 13 residues in the CDR3. Germline V gene lookup returns CDR1 MNHNY and CDR2 SVGAGI (reference sequence). With 6 bases clipped from V and 3 bases from J, the junction kept 4 bases outside the gene matches. CDR3: CASSPTGDYGYTF. Written as DNA, the CDR3 is TGTGCCAGCAGCCCTACAGGGGACTATGGCTACACCTTC.

DNA of the CDR3: TGTGCCAGCAGTTTCCGACAGGGGGCTTTGGGGACTGAAGCTTTCTTT. It is translated as CASSFRQGALGTEAFF. The chain is built from TRBV27 and TRBJ1-1, with 10 bases identical to TRBD1. The CDR3 covers 16 residues. Germline-derived CDR1 and CDR2 are MNHEY and SMNVEV (reference sequence). Trimming cost V 3 bases and J 5 bases; bases outside gene matches: 9.

CDR3 nucleotides: TGCGCCAGCAGCCAATACGACTCCTATGGCTACACCTTC. Translation: CASSQYDSYGYTF. The chain couples TRBV4-1 to TRBJ1-2; unclear D gene. The CDR3 has 13 residues. V was trimmed by 2 bases and J by 4 bases, leaving 8 bases between them. The germline V gene has CDR1 MGHRA and CDR2 YSYEKL.

The chain employs TRBV7-2 and TRBJ1-3, with TRBD1 identical over 9 bases. V lost 1 base, J lost 4 bases, and 2 bases stayed unmatched. The CDR3 is made up of 15 amino acids. CDR1 SGHTA and CDR2 FQGNSA come from the germline V gene. CDR3 amino acids: CASSLVGTGGNTIYF. Here the CDR3 DNA reads TGTGCCAGCAGCTTAGTCGGGACAGGGGGAAACACCATATATTTT.

The chain links TRBV4-1 to TRBJ1-4; 8 nucleotides line up with TRBD1. Germline V gene lookup returns CDR1 MGHRA and CDR2 YSYEKL. CDR3 size: 19 residues. V trimming: 0 bases; J trimming: 0 bases; junction bases outside the gene matches: 9. CDR3 nucleotides: TGCGCCAGCAGCCAAGATCCCGGGACAGGCACTTCAACTAATGAAAAACTGTTTTTT. Translation: CASSQDPGTGTSTNEKLFF.

In its sample, this clone was seen a few times. The chain employs TRBV5-4 and TRBJ1-2, with a possible D match to TRBD1 (6 bases). This CDR3 has 15 residues. Germline values: CDR1 SGHNT, CDR2 YYREEE (reference sequence). The V end lost 1 base, the J end lost 5 bases, and 15 bases lay between the germline ends. CDR3 bases: TGTGCCAGCAGCTTGCAGGGGCTCGAAACATATGGCTACACCTTC. Amino acids: CASSLQGLETYGYTF.

This rearrangement joins TRBV19 to TRBJ2-6; D perhaps matches TRBD2 (6 bases). CDR1 and CDR2 from the germline V gene are LNHDA and SQIVND (reference sequence). The CDR3 loop spans 17 amino acids. The V end lost 5 bases, the J end lost 0 bases, and 14 bases lay between the germline ends. CDR3 residues: CASSEQGGGSGANVLTF. For the CDR3, the DNA is TGTGCCAGTAGTGAGCAGGGAGGAGGCTCTGGGGCCAACGTCCTGACTTTC.

The chain uses TRBV5-6 and TRBJ1-4, with 7 nucleotides matching TRBD1. With V trimmed by 0 bases and J by 7 bases, 3 bases remained unmatched. This CDR3 spans 14 amino acids. Germline-derived CDR1 and CDR2 are SGHDT and YYEEEE. The DNA of the CDR3 is TGTGCCAGCAGCTTGGGACAGGGAAGTGAAAAACTGTTTTTT. Amino acids: CASSLGQGSEKLFF.

This chain joins TRBV15 and TRBJ2-1; D not certain. Germline V gene sequence: CDR1 LNHNV, CDR2 YYDKDF (reference sequence). The CDR3 covers 14 residues. Trimming removed 0 bases from V and 9 bases from J, with 12 bases in between. CDR3 bases: TGTGCCACCAGCAGAGATCGTCTACTCATTGAGCAGTTCTTC. Residues: CATSRDRLLIEQFF. Full variable domain (rest looked up from reference TRBV15 and TRBJ2-1): DAMVIQNPRYQVTQFGKPVTLSCSQTLNHNVMYWYQQKSSQAPKLLFHYYDKDFNNEADTPDNFQSRRPNTSFCFLDIRSPGLGDTAMYLCATSRDRLLIEQFFGPGTRLTVL.

The CDR3 nucleotides are TGTGCCAGCAGTTACTCGAACAGGGGGAAGAGCGGCTACACCTTC. It codes for CASSYSNRGKSGYTF. V is TRBV6-5 and J is TRBJ1-2; 8 bases align to TRBD1. In germline, CDR1 is MNHEY, CDR2 SVGAGI. The CDR3 spans 15 residues. The J segment lost 8 bases and the V segment lost 0 bases, leaving 8 bases of the junction unmatched.

The chain has TRBV10-3 and TRBJ2-7; TRBD2 aligns across 14 bases. Germline CDR1 is ENHRY and CDR2 is SYGVKD. Trimming at V came to 4 bases and at J to 12 bases, leaving 11 bases not matched to a gene. The CDR3 contains 15 residues. CDR3 sequence (DNA): TGTGCCATCAGTGCCACAGGGGGACTAGCGGGGGAATGGTACTTC. Protein sequence: CAISATGGLAGEWYF.

The V and J genes are TRBV3-1 (or the pseudogene TRBV3-2) and TRBJ1-1; tentative D call: TRBD1 (5 bases). With 1 base removed from V and 11 bases from J, the gap between germline ends came to 14 bases. Germline lookup yields CDR1 LGHDT and CDR2 YNNKEL (reference sequence). The CDR3 contains 13 residues. DNA for the CDR3: TGTGCCAGCAGCCAAGCAGGACCGCGACAGGCTTTCTTT. Translating it yields CASSQAGPRQAFF.

CDR3 DNA: TGCAGTGCTAACAGGGTTCAGGGCTACACCTTC. Its translation: CSANRVQGYTF. The J gene is TRBJ1-2, the V gene TRBV20-1, with D perhaps matching TRBD1 (6 bases). This CDR3 has 11 amino acids. Trimming took off 4 bases at V and 8 bases at J, with 11 bases between the two ends. Germline CDR1 DFQATT, CDR2 SNEGSKA (reference sequence).

This clone was seen a handful of times. The chain employs TRBV18 and TRBJ1-3; no firm D call. The CDR3 has 14 residues. V was trimmed by 1 base and J by 1 base, leaving 5 bases between them. From germline, CDR1 is KGHSH and CDR2 LQKENI. The CDR3 region is CASSPQESGNTIYF. The CDR3 nucleotides read TGTGCCAGCTCACCACAGGAGTCTGGAAACACCATATATTTT.

In its sample, this clone was seen once. This chain connects TRBV3-1 (or the pseudogene TRBV3-2) to TRBJ2-7, with 8 nucleotides matching TRBD2. The CDR3 spans 14 residues. Germline-derived CDR1 and CDR2 are LGHDT and YNNKEL (reference sequence). V shed 1 base, J shed 6 bases, and the junction held 5 bases outside the gene matches. The DNA of the CDR3 is TGTGCCAGCAGCCAAGCCCGGACTAGCCGCGAGCAGTACTTC. It yields the protein CASSQARTSREQYF.

This sequence joins TRBV7-9 and TRBJ2-5; no clear D. V gave up 4 bases and J gave up 5 bases, with 8 bases separating them. CDR3 length equals 12 residues. Germline V gives CDR1 SEHNR, CDR2 FQNEAQ (reference sequence). The CDR3 protein is CASSSDGETQYF. CDR3 bases: TGTGCCAGCAGCTCCGACGGGGAGACCCAGTACTTC.

The J gene is TRBJ1-6, the V gene TRBV14; no reliable D call. Germline values: CDR1 SGHDN, CDR2 FVKESK. Deletions cut 0 bases from V and 0 bases from J, with 3 bases between. The CDR3 runs 15 residues. This CDR3 is CASSQDHSYNSPLHF. CDR3 DNA: TGTGCCAGCAGCCAAGATCACTCCTATAATTCACCCCTCCACTTT.